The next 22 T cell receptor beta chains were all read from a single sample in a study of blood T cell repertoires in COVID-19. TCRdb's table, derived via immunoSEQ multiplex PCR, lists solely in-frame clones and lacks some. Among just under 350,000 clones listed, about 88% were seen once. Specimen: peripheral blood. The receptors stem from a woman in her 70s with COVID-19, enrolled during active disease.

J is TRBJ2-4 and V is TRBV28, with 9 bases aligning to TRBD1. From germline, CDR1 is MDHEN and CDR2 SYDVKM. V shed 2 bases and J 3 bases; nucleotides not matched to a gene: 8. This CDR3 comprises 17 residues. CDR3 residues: CASSLGGSGQGKNIQYF. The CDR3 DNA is TGTGCCAGCAGTTTAGGGGGATCGGGACAGGGCAAAAACATTCAGTACTTC.

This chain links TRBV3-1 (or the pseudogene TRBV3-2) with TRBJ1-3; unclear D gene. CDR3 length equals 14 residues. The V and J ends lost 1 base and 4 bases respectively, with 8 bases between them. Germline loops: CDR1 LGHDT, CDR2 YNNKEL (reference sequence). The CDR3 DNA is TGTGCCAGCAGCCAAGGGGCACAGGGAAACACCATATATTTT. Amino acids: CASSQGAQGNTIYF.

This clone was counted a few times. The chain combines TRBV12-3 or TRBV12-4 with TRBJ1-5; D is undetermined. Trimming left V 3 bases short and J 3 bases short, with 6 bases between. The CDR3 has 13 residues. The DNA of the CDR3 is TGTGCCAGCAGTTTTGGCCCCAATCAGCCCCAGCATTTT. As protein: CASSFGPNQPQHF.

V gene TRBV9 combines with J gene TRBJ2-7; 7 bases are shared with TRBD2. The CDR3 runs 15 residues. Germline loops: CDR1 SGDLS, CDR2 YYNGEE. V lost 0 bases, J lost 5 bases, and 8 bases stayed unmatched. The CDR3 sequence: CASSVAEGGSDEQYF. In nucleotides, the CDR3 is TGTGCCAGCAGCGTAGCTGAAGGCGGGAGCGACGAGCAGTACTTC. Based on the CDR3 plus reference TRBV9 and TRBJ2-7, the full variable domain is DSGVTQTPKHLITATGQRVTLRCSPRSGDLSVYWYQQSLDQGLQFLIQYYNGEERAKGNILERFSAQQFPDLHSELNLSSLELGDSALYFCASSVAEGGSDEQYFGPGTRLTVT.

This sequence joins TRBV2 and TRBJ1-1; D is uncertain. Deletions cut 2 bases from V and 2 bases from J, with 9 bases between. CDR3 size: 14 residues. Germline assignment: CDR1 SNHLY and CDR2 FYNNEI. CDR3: CASSEFGLNTEAFF. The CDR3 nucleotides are TGTGCCAGCAGTGAATTCGGACTAAACACTGAAGCTTTCTTT.

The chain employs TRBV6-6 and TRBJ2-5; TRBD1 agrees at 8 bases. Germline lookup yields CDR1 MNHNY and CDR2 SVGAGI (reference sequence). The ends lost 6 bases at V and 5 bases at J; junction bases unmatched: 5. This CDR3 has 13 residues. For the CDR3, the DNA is TGTGCCAGCAGGGACAGGGCGGAGGAGACCCAGTACTTC. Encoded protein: CASRDRAEETQYF.

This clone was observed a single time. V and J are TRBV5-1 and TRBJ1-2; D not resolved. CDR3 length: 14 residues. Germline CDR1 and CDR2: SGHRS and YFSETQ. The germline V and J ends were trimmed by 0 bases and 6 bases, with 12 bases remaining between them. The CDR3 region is CASSLVTPEDGYTF. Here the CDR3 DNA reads TGCGCCAGCAGCTTGGTGACTCCTGAGGATGGCTACACCTTC. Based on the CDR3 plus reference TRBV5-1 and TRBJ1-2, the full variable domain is KAGVTQTPRYLIKTRGQQVTLSCSPISGHRSVSWYQQTPGQGLQFLFEYFSETQRNKGNFPGRFSGRQFSNSRSEMNVSTLELGDSALYLCASSLVTPEDGYTFGSGTRLTVV.

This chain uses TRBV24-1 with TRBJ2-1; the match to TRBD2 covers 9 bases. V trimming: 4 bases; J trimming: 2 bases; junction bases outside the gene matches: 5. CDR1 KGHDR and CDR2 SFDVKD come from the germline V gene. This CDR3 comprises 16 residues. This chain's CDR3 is CATSEVSGGTYNEQFF. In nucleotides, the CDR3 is TGTGCCACCAGTGAGGTTAGCGGGGGAACCTACAATGAGCAGTTCTTC.

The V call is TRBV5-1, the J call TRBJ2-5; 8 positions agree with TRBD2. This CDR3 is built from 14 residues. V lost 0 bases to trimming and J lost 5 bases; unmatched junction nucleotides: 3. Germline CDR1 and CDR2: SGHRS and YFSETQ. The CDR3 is CASSLGSGAETQYF. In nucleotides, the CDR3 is TGCGCCAGCAGCTTGGGTAGCGGGGCTGAGACCCAGTACTTC.

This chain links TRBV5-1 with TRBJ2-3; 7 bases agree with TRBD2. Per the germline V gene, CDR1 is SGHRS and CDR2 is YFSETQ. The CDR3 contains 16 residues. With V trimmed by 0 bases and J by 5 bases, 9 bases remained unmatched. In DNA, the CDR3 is TGCGCCAGCAGCTTGGCCTCGGCTAGCGGAGGAGATACGCAGTATTTT. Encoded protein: CASSLASASGGDTQYF.

The CDR3: CAQHSAPRTERNSTDTQYF. CDR3 nucleotides: TGCGCCCAACACTCGGCCCCAAGGACAGAACGAAATAGCACAGATACGCAGTATTTT. V and J are TRBV10-1 and TRBJ2-3; a weak D match, TRBD1 (6 bases). From germline, CDR1 is WNHNN and CDR2 SYGVQD (reference sequence). This CDR3 comprises 19 residues. The V and J ends lost 11 bases and 0 bases respectively, with 30 bases between them.

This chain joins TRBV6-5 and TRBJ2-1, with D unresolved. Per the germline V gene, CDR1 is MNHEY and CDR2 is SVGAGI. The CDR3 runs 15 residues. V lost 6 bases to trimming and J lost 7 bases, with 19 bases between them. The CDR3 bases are TGTGCCAGCAGCGCGGATCCGGGTTCTCGGAATGAGCAGTTCTTC. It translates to CASSADPGSRNEQFF.

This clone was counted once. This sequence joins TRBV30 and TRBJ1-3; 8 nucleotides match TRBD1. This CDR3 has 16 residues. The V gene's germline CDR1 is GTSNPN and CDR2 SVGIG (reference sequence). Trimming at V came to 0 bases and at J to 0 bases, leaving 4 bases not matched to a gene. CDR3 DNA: TGTGCCTGGAGTGTTGACAGGGGCGGCTCTGGAAACACCATATATTTT. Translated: CAWSVDRGGSGNTIYF.

CDR3 region: CASSWDSYEQYF. DNA for the CDR3: TGTGCCAGCAGTTGGGACAGCTACGAGCAGTACTTC. The chain couples TRBV12-3 or TRBV12-4 to TRBJ2-7; TRBD1 agrees at 7 bases. The CDR3 contains 12 residues. V lost 4 bases and J lost 3; bases outside the gene matches: 0.

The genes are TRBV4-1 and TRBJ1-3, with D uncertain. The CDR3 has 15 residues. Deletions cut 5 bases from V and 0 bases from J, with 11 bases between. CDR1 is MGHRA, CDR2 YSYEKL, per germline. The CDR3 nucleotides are TGCGCCAGCAGCTCGGCGGTTAACTCTGGAAACACCATATATTTT. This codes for CASSSAVNSGNTIYF.

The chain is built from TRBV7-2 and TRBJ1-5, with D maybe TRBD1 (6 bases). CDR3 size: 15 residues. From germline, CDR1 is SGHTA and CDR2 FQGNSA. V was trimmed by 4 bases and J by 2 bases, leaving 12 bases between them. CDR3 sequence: CASSSTGMGNQPQHF. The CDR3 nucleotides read TGTGCCAGCAGCTCAACAGGGATGGGCAATCAGCCCCAGCATTTT.

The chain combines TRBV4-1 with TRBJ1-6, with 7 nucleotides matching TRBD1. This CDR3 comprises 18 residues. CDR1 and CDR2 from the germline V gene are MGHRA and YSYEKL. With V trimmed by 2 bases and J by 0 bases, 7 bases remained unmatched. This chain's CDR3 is CASSQLPRDSSYNSPLHF. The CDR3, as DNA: TGCGCCAGCAGCCAATTACCCCGGGACAGCTCCTATAATTCACCCCTCCACTTT.

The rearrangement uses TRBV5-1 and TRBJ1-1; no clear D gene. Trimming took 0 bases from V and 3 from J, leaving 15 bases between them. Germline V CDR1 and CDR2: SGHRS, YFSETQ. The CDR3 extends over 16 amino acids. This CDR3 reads CASSLGVYGDYTEAFF. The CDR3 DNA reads TGCGCCAGCAGCTTGGGAGTTTACGGGGATTACACTGAAGCTTTCTTT. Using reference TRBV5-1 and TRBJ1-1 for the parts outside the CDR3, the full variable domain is KAGVTQTPRYLIKTRGQQVTLSCSPISGHRSVSWYQQTPGQGLQFLFEYFSETQRNKGNFPGRFSGRQFSNSRSEMNVSTLELGDSALYLCASSLGVYGDYTEAFFGQGTRLTVV.

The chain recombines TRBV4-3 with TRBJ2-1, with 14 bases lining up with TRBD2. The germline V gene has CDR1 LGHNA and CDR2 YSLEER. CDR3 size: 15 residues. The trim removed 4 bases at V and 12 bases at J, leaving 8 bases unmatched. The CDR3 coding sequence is TGCGCCAGCAGCCCGGGACTAGCGGGGGTGGTTGCGCAGTTCTTC. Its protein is CASSPGLAGVVAQFF.

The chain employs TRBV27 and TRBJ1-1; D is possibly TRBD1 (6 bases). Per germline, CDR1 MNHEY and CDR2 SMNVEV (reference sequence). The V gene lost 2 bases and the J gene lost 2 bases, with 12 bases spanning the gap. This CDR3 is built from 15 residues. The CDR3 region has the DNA TGTGCCAGCAGTTTACTTGGGACACCCAACACTGAAGCTTTCTTT. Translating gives CASSLLGTPNTEAFF.

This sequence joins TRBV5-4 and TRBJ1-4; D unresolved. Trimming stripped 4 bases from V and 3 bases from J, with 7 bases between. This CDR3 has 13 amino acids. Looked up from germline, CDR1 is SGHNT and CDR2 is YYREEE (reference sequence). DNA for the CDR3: TGTGCCAGCAGCAATCGTCCTAATGAAAAACTGTTTTTT. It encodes CASSNRPNEKLFF.

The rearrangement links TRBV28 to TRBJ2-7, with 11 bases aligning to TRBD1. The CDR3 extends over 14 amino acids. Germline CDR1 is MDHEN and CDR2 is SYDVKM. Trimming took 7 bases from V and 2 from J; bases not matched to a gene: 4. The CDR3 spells CASKGQGGPYEQYF. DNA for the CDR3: TGTGCCAGCAAGGGACAGGGGGGACCCTACGAGCAGTACTTC.